Here is one TCR beta chain with its context. Its antigen is currently unknown. J was trimmed by 1 base and V by 1 base; bases with no gene match: 2. There are 15 residues in the CDR3. The V gene's germline CDR1 is SGHTA and CDR2 FQGNSA. The data were taken from a study of CD8 T cells in Susac syndrome. Across the whole study: Treatment at blood withdrawal was none, corticosteroids, or intravenous immunoglobulin alone in Susac syndrome patients.

CD8+ and CD4+ T cells taken from blood had their TCR beta sequenced. Random hexamers were used to reverse transcribe an amount of about 0.45 to 1 ug RNA. An immunoSEQ multiplex PCR generated amplified TCR beta CDR3 products spanning 54 Vbeta and 13 Jbeta. MiXCR, applied by TCRdb to the immunoSEQ multiplex PCR reads, yields one record per CDR3 protein. This table has about 180,000 distinct CDR3 sequences, 95% to 97% appearing once. General study points: In its TCR sequencing and HLA analysis, the study acknowledged that the number of individuals was relatively small.

Sequencing was carried out using CD4+ T cells from PBMCs. V and J are TRBV7-2 and TRBJ2-5, with 8 bases lining up with TRBD1. The origin of this receptor is a human donor with Susac syndrome. This CDR3 reads CASSLDRGFQETQYF. The CDR3 DNA is TGTGCCAGCAGCTTAGACAGGGGGTTCCAAGAGACCCAGTACTTC. Full variable domain (missing parts from reference TRBV7-2 and TRBJ2-5): GAGVSQSPSNKVTEKGKDVELRCDPISGHTALYWYRQSLGQGLEFLIYFQGNSAPDKSGLPSDRFSAERTGGSVSTLTIQRTQQEDSAVYLCASSLDRGFQETQYFGPGTRLLVL.